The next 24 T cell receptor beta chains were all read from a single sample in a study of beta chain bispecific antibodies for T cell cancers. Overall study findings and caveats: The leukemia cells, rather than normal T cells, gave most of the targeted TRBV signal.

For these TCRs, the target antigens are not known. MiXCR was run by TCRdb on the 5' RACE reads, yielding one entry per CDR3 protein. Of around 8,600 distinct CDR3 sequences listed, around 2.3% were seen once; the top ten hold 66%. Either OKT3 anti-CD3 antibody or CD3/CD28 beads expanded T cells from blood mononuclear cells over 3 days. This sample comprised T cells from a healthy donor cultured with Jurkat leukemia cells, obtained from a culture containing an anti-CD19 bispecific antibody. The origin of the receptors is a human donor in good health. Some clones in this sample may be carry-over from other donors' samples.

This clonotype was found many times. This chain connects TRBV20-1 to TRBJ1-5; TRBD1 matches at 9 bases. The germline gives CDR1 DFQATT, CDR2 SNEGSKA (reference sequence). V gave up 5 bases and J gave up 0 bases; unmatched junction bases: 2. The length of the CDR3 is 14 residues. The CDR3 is CSALQGASNQPQHF. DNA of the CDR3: TGCAGTGCTCTACAGGGGGCTAGCAATCAGCCCCAGCATTTT.

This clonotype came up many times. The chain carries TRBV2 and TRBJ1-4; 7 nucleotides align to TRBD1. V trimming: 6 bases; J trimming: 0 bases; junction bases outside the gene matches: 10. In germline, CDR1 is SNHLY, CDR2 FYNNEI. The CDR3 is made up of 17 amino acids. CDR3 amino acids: CASRAGDSLPTNEKLFF. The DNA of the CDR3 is TGTGCCAGCAGGGCAGGGGACAGTTTACCAACTAATGAAAAACTGTTTTTT.

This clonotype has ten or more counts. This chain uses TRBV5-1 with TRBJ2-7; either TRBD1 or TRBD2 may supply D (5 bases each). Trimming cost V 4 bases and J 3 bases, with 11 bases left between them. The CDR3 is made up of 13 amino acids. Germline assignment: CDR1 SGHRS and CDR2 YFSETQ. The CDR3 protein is CASSPGRIYEQYF. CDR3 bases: TGCGCCAGCAGCCCGGGACGAATCTACGAGCAGTACTTC.

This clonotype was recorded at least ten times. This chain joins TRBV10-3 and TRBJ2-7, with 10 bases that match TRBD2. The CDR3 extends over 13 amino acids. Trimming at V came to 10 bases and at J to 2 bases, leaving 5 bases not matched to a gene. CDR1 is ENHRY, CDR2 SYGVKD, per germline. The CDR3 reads CATFSGGPYEQYF. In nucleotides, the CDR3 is TGTGCCACCTTTAGCGGGGGGCCCTACGAGCAGTACTTC.

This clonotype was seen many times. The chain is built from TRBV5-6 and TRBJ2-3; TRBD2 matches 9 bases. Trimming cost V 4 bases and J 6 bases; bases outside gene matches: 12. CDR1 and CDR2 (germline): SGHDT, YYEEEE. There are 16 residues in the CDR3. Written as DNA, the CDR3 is TGTGCCAGCAGCCAACTTCCAGCGGGGGGTTGGGATACGCAGTATTTT. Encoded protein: CASSQLPAGGWDTQYF.

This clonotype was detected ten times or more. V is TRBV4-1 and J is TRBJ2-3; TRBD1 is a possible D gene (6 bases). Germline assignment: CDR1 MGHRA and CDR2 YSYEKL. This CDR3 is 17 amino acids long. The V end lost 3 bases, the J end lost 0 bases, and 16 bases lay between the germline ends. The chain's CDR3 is CASSHCRGELSTDTQYF. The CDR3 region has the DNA TGCGCCAGCAGCCACTGCAGGGGAGAGCTTAGCACAGATACGCAGTATTTT.

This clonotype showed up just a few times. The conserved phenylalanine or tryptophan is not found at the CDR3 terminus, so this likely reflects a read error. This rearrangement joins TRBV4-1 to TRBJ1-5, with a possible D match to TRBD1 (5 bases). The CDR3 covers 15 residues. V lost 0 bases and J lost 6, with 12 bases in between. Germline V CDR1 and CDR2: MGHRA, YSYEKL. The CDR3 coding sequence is TGCGCCAGCAGCCAAGATCGCGAGGGGTTTCAGCCCCAGCATCTT. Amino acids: CASSQDREGFQPQHL.

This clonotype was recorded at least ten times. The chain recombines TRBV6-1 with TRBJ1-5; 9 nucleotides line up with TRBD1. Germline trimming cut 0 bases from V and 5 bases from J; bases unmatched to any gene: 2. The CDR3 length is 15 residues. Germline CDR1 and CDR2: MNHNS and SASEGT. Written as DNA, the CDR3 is TGTGCCAGCAGTGAAGCCGGGACAGGGCATCAGCCCCAGCATTTT. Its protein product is CASSEAGTGHQPQHF.

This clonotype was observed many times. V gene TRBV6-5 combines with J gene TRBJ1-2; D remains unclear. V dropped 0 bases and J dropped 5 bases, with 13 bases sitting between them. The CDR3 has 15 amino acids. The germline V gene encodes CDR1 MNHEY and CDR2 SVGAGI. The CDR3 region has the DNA TGTGCCAGCAGTTACTCGATTTCTACCGTATATGGCTACACCTTC. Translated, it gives CASSYSISTVYGYTF.

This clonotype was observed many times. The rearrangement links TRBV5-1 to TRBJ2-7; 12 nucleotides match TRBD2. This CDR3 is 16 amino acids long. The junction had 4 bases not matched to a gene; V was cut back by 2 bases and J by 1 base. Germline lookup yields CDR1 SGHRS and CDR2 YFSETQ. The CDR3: CASSFFGLAGSYEQYF. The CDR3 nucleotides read TGCGCCAGCAGCTTTTTCGGACTAGCGGGGTCCTACGAGCAGTACTTC.

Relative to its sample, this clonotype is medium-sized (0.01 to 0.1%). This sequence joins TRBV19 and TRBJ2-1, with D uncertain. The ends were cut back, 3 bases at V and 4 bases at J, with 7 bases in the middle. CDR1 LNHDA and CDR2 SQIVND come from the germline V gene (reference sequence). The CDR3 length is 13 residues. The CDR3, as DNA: TGTGCCAGTAGTATTTGGTCGTACAATGAGCAGTTCTTC. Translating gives CASSIWSYNEQFF.

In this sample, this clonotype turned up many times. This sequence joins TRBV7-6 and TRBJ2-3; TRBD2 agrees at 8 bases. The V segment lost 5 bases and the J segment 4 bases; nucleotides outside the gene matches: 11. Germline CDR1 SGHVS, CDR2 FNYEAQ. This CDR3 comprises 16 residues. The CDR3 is CASSPTGRGFADTQYF. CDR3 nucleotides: TGTGCCAGCAGCCCCACCGGGAGGGGGTTCGCAGATACGCAGTATTTT.

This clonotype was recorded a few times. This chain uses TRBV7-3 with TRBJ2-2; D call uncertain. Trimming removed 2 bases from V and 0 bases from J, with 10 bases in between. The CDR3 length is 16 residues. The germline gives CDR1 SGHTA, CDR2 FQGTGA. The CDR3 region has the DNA TGTGCCAGCAGCTTACAGCCAGGAGCGAACACCGGGGAGCTGTTTTTT. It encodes CASSLQPGANTGELFF.

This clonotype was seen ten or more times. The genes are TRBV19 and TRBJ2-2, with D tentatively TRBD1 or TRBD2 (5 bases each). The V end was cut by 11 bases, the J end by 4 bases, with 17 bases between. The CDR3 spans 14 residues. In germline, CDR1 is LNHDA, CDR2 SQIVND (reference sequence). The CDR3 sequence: CAVEDTVATGELFF. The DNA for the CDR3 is TGTGCCGTGGAGGACACAGTCGCCACCGGGGAGCTGTTTTTT.

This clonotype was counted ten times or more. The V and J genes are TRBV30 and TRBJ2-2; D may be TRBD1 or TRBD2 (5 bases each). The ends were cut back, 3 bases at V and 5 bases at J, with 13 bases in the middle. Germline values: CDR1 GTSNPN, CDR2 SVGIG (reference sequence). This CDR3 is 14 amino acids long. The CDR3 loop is CAWSLRGGTGELFF. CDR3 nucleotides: TGTGCCTGGAGCCTTCGGGGCGGTACCGGGGAGCTGTTTTTT.

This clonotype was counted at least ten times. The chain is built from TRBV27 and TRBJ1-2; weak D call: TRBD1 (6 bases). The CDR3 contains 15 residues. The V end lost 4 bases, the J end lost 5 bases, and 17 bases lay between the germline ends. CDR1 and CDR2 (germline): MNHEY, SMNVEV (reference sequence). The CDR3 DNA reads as TGTGCCAGCAGTTCGGGGGGCGGTTCAGGGTATGGCTACACCTTC. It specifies CASSSGGGSGYGYTF.

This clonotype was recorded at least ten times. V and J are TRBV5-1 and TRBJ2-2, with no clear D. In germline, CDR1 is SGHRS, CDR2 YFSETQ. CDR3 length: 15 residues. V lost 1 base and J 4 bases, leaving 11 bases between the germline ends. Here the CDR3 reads CASSLTPRGTGELFF. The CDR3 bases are TGCGCCAGCAGCTTGACACCCCGAGGCACCGGGGAGCTGTTTTTT.

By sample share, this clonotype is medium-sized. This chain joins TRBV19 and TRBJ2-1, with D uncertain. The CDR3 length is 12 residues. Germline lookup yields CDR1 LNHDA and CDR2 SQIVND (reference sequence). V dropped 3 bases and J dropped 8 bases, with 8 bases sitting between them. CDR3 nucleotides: TGTGCCAGTAGTATTGGGTTTCATGAGCAGTTCTTC. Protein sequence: CASSIGFHEQFF.

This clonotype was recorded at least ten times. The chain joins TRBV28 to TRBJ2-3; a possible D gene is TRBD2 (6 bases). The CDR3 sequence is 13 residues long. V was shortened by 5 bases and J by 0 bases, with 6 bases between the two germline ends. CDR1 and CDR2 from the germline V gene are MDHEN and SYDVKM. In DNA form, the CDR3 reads TGTGCCAGCAGTGGGACTAGCACAGATACGCAGTATTTT. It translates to CASSGTSTDTQYF.

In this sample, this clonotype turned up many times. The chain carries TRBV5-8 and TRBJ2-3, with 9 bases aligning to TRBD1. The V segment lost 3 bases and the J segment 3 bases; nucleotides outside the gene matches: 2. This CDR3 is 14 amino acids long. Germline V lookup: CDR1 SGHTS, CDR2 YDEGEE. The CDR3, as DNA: TGTGCCAGCAGCTGGGGACAGGGAACAGATACGCAGTATTTT. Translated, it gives CASSWGQGTDTQYF.

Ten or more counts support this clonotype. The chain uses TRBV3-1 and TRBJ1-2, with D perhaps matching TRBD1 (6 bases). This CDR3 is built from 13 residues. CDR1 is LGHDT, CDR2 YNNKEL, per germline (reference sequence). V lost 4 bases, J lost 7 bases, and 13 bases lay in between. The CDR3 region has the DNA TGTGCCAGCAGCCTACCCGGGGGGGCTGGCTACACCTTC. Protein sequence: CASSLPGGAGYTF.

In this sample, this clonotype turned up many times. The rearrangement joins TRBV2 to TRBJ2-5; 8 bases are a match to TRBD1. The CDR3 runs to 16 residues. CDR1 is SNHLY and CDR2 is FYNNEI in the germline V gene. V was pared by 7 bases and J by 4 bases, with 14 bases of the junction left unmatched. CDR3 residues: CASTLPAGRGLETQYF. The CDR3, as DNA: TGTGCCAGCACCCTCCCAGCCGGCAGGGGGCTAGAGACCCAGTACTTC. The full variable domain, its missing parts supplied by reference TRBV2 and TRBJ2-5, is EPEVTQTPSHQVTQMGQEVILRCVPISNHLYFYWYRQILGQKVEFLVSFYNNEISEKSEIFDDQFSVERPDGSNFTLKIRSTKLEDSAMYFCASTLPAGRGLETQYFGPGTRLLVL.

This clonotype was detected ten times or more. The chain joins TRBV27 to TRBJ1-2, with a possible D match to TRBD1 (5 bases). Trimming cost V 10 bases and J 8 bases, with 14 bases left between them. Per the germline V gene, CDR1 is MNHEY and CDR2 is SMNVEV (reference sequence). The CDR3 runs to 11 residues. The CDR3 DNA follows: TGTGCCACCTCAGGTGGGGGAGGCTACACCTTC. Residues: CATSGGGGYTF.

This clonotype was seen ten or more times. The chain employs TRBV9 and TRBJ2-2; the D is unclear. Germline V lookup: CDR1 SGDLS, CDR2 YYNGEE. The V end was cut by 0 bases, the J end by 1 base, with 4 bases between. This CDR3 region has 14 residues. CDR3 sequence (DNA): TGTGCCAGCAGCGTAGGGGGGAACACCGGGGAGCTGTTTTTT. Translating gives CASSVGGNTGELFF.